The source of this T cell receptor beta chain is a study of OX40 agonist ivuxolimab in advanced cancers. At the level of the study: The study treated patients with ivuxolimab, an agonistic anti-OX40 (CD134) antibody. Patient treatment consisted of intravenous ivuxolimab administration every 2 weeks at 0.01 to 10 mg/kg.

Findings of the study overall: Mean expanded clone counts were higher in CD8+ than CD4+ T cells.

Assay: immunoSEQ multiplex PCR; the TCRdb copy retains only in-frame clones and omits some. The data contain some 83,000 clones, roughly 84% of them singletons. For this clone: No antigen is known for it.

Patients with autoimmune history or systemic immunosuppression were excluded. The origin of this receptor is an adult with an advanced solid tumor such as melanoma, head and neck, liver or kidney cancer. The specimen was CD4+ or CD8+ T cells sorted from blood, collected in a trial of the OX40 agonist ivuxolimab.

CDR3 loop: CASSLMSPGQSNSPLHF. CDR3 in DNA: TGCGCCAGCAGCCTGATGTCGCCGGGACAGAGCAATTCACCCCTCCACTTT. The V and J genes are TRBV5-1 and TRBJ1-6; 7 bases align to TRBD1. There are 17 residues in the CDR3. V shed 4 bases, J shed 7 bases, and the junction held 14 bases outside the gene matches. CDR1 is SGHRS and CDR2 is YFSETQ in the germline V gene. Looking up the rest from reference TRBV5-1 and TRBJ1-6 gives the full variable domain: KAGVTQTPRYLIKTRGQQVTLSCSPISGHRSVSWYQQTPGQGLQFLFEYFSETQRNKGNFPGRFSGRQFSNSRSEMNVSTLELGDSALYLCASSLMSPGQSNSPLHFGNGTRLTVT.